The 28 T cell receptor beta chains below all came from one sample that was sequenced in a study of a mutant IDH1 vaccine in newly diagnosed glioma. Their antigens remain unidentified. Time point denoted: week 23, last vaccination. Doses consisted of 300 ug of mutant IDH1 20-mer peptide each, paired with topical imiquimod. Using immunoSEQ multiplex PCR, the repertoire was profiled, and TCRdb retains in-frame clones only, with some absent. The sample carries tens of thousands of clones, about 85% recorded once. Sequencing used PBMCs, obtained from a glioma patient whose treatment included an IDH1 peptide vaccine. The receptors were sampled from a woman aged 50 to 65 with glioma.

This chain connects TRBV28 to TRBJ2-3; 11 nucleotides match TRBD1. Germline V lookup: CDR1 MDHEN, CDR2 SYDVKM. J lost 5 bases, V lost 5 bases, and 6 bases had no gene match. The CDR3 loop spans 15 amino acids. CDR3 amino acids: CASSPDRGRGDTQYF. Written as DNA, the CDR3 is TGTGCCAGCAGTCCGGACAGGGGGCGAGGAGATACGCAGTATTTT.

V usage is TRBV27 and J usage is TRBJ2-2, with D maybe TRBD2 (5 bases). The CDR3 spans 15 residues. Trimming stripped 11 bases from V and 2 bases from J, with 18 bases between. Germline CDR1 MNHEY, CDR2 SMNVEV (reference sequence). The CDR3 region has the DNA TGTGCCGACCGGAGGAAAGGGATAAACACCGGGGAGCTGTTTTTT. This translates into CADRRKGINTGELFF.

The CDR3 is CASSLGGGVSYNEQFF. The CDR3 DNA reads TGCGCCAGCAGCTTGGGGGGCGGGGTCTCCTACAATGAGCAGTTCTTC. The chain links TRBV5-1 to TRBJ2-1; TRBD2 might be the D (6 bases). Trimming shortened V by 0 bases and J by 0 bases, and 10 bases separated the two germline ends. In germline, CDR1 is SGHRS, CDR2 YFSETQ. The CDR3 sequence is 16 residues long. Full variable domain (missing parts from reference TRBV5-1 and TRBJ2-1): KAGVTQTPRYLIKTRGQQVTLSCSPISGHRSVSWYQQTPGQGLQFLFEYFSETQRNKGNFPGRFSGRQFSNSRSEMNVSTLELGDSALYLCASSLGGGVSYNEQFFGPGTRLTVL.

This chain joins TRBV5-1 and TRBJ2-3, with 11 bases lining up with TRBD2. V was pared by 4 bases and J by 2 bases, with 6 bases of the junction left unmatched. CDR1 SGHRS and CDR2 YFSETQ come from the germline V gene. The CDR3 is 16 residues long. CDR3 bases: TGCGCCAGCAGCCCCTCGACTAGCGGGGTCACAGATACGCAGTATTTT. Translation: CASSPSTSGVTDTQYF.

This chain uses TRBV5-1 with TRBJ2-3; D is possibly TRBD2 (5 bases). The CDR3 runs 13 residues. Germline CDR1 SGHRS, CDR2 YFSETQ. The V gene lost 3 bases and the J gene lost 7 bases, with 12 bases spanning the gap. This CDR3 is CASSSTSGNTQYF. The CDR3 DNA reads as TGCGCCAGCAGCTCCACGTCCGGGAATACGCAGTATTTT.

V usage is TRBV30 and J usage is TRBJ2-1; tentatively, D is TRBD1 or TRBD2 (5 bases each). V dropped 8 bases and J dropped 1 base, with 18 bases sitting between them. Germline values: CDR1 GTSNPN, CDR2 SVGIG (reference sequence). This CDR3 has 15 residues. The CDR3 reads CARTRGGLSYNEQFF. The CDR3 coding sequence is TGTGCCCGAACCCGGGGCGGCTTGTCCTACAATGAGCAGTTCTTC.

V gene TRBV9 combines with J gene TRBJ1-2; 7 bases fit TRBD1. Germline assignment: CDR1 SGDLS and CDR2 YYNGEE. CDR3 length equals 16 residues. The V gene end was trimmed by 1 base and the J gene end by 6 bases; junction bases not matched to a gene: 12. The CDR3 region is CASSVSRTGGGDGYTF. CDR3 coding DNA: TGTGCCAGCAGCGTAAGCCGGACAGGTGGGGGGGATGGCTACACCTTC. The full variable domain, in which reference TRBV9 and TRBJ1-2 provide the parts outside the CDR3, is DSGVTQTPKHLITATGQRVTLRCSPRSGDLSVYWYQQSLDQGLQFLIQYYNGEERAKGNILERFSAQQFPDLHSELNLSSLELGDSALYFCASSVSRTGGGDGYTFGSGTRLTVV.

The gene calls are TRBV5-4 and TRBJ2-5; 12 nucleotides agree with TRBD2. The V and J ends lost 0 bases and 7 bases, in that order; junction bases with no gene match: 13. CDR3 length: 18 residues. CDR1 SGHNT and CDR2 YYREEE come from the germline V gene (reference sequence). The CDR3 DNA is TGTGCCAGCAGCTTGGACAGGGGAAGGGCTAGCGGGAGGGGGACCCAGTACTTC. As protein: CASSLDRGRASGRGTQYF.

The gene calls are TRBV13 and TRBJ2-7; D is perhaps TRBD1 (5 bases). Trimming removed 5 bases at V and 2 bases at J, with 16 bases between. Germline V gene sequence: CDR1 PRHDT, CDR2 FYEKMQ (reference sequence). This CDR3 is 15 amino acids long. CDR3 protein: CASSVRTPRTYEQYF. The CDR3 DNA is TGTGCCAGCAGCGTAAGGACACCCCGGACCTACGAGCAGTACTTC.

The V call is TRBV6-6, the J call TRBJ2-1; the D is unclear. The CDR3 is 11 residues long. V lost 5 bases to trimming and J lost 2 bases, with 1 base between them. CDR1 is MNHNY and CDR2 is SVGAGI in the germline V gene (reference sequence). CDR3 region: CASSPYNEQFF. The CDR3, as DNA: TGTGCCAGCAGTCCCTACAATGAGCAGTTCTTC.

V usage is TRBV9 and J usage is TRBJ1-3; D might be TRBD1 (5 bases). Germline assignment: CDR1 SGDLS and CDR2 YYNGEE. This CDR3 contains 17 residues. The ends were cut back, 0 bases at V and 0 bases at J, with 13 bases in the middle. CDR3 sequence reads: CASSVEMDIYSGNTIYF. As DNA, the CDR3 is TGTGCCAGCAGCGTAGAGATGGACATATACTCTGGAAACACCATATATTTT.

This clone was counted only a few times. This chain connects TRBV13 to TRBJ2-7; 9 bases agree with TRBD2. CDR1 is PRHDT, CDR2 FYEKMQ, per germline (reference sequence). The CDR3 totals 15 residues. The junction had 3 bases not matched to a gene; V was cut back by 0 bases and J by 3 bases. CDR3 nucleotide sequence: TGTGCCAGCAGCTTAGGAGCGGGAGGTAACTACGAGCAGTACTTC. Its protein is CASSLGAGGNYEQYF.

This chain connects TRBV5-1 to TRBJ2-1; possible D gene TRBD1, 5 bases. Germline V gives CDR1 SGHRS, CDR2 YFSETQ. The V and J ends lost 4 bases and 0 bases respectively, with 14 bases between them. The CDR3 is made up of 16 amino acids. The CDR3 protein is CASSPDILSSYNEQFF. CDR3 DNA sequence: TGCGCCAGCAGCCCGGACATCCTGAGCTCCTACAATGAGCAGTTCTTC.

The V and J genes are TRBV29-1 and TRBJ2-1; D assignment may be TRBD1 or TRBD2 (5 bases each). The CDR3 runs to 12 residues. V lost 6 bases, J lost 10 bases, and 16 bases lay in between. CDR1 and CDR2 from the germline V gene are SQVTM and ANQGSEA. The CDR3 protein is CSVFDGAGEQFF. DNA for the CDR3: TGCAGCGTCTTTGACGGGGCCGGGGAGCAGTTCTTC.

This clone has just one count. V gene TRBV28 combines with J gene TRBJ2-7; TRBD2 matches 15 bases. Germline CDR1 MDHEN, CDR2 SYDVKM. V dropped 7 bases and J dropped 2; count of bases not matched to a gene: 12. This CDR3 region has 18 residues. DNA for the CDR3: TGTGCCAGCATAACAACGGGACTAGCGGGAGGTGGAACCTACGAGCAGTACTTC. Translation: CASITTGLAGGGTYEQYF.

This sequence joins TRBV5-4 and TRBJ2-7; the match to TRBD1 covers 7 bases. After removal of 3 bases from V and 1 base from J, the junction contained 4 bases not matched to a gene. Germline V gives CDR1 SGHNT, CDR2 YYREEE (reference sequence). The CDR3 has 14 residues. CDR3 bases: TGTGCCAGCAGCTCACAGGGGACGTCCTACGAGCAGTACTTC. As protein: CASSSQGTSYEQYF.

V and J are TRBV18 and TRBJ2-2, with a weak D call TRBD1 (6 bases). The CDR3 sequence is 16 residues long. Germline V gene lookup returns CDR1 KGHSH and CDR2 LQKENI. The V and J ends lost 0 bases and 1 base respectively, with 9 bases between them. The CDR3 DNA is TGTGCCAGCTCACCACCCCAGGGGAGGAACACCGGGGAGCTGTTTTTT. Its protein product is CASSPPQGRNTGELFF.

The chain recombines TRBV7-9 with TRBJ2-1; 10 bases are shared with TRBD2. V gave up 7 bases and J gave up 3 bases; unmatched junction bases: 15. This CDR3 spans 18 amino acids. Germline lookup yields CDR1 SEHNR and CDR2 FQNEAQ (reference sequence). CDR3 sequence: CASNPSGRAKGFYNEQFF. In nucleotides, the CDR3 is TGTGCCAGCAATCCAAGCGGGAGGGCCAAAGGTTTCTACAATGAGCAGTTCTTC.

V is TRBV19 and J is TRBJ1-1; TRBD1 matches 8 bases. Trimming cost V 9 bases and J 1 base; bases outside gene matches: 13. CDR3 length: 16 amino acids. CDR1 is LNHDA, CDR2 SQIVND, per germline (reference sequence). CDR3 in amino acids: CASRVASGGWNTEAFF. The DNA of the CDR3 is TGTGCCAGCCGAGTGGCCTCAGGGGGCTGGAACACTGAAGCTTTCTTT.

The V and J genes are TRBV5-1 and TRBJ2-1; no clear D. The CDR3 covers 14 residues. V was trimmed by 0 bases and J by 3 bases, leaving 7 bases between them. Germline values: CDR1 SGHRS, CDR2 YFSETQ. CDR3 sequence: CASSLAESYNEQFF. CDR3 DNA sequence: TGCGCCAGCAGCTTGGCCGAGAGCTACAATGAGCAGTTCTTC.

This clone was observed a handful of times. The V and J genes are TRBV30 and TRBJ1-5, with D unclear. The CDR3 has 14 amino acids. V was shortened by 0 bases and J by 2 bases, with 8 bases between the two germline ends. CDR1 and CDR2 (germline): GTSNPN, SVGIG (reference sequence). CDR3 region: CAWSVQPGNQPQHF. Here the CDR3 DNA reads TGTGCCTGGAGTGTACAGCCCGGCAATCAGCCCCAGCATTTT.

The chain uses TRBV10-2 and TRBJ2-5; possible D gene TRBD1, 8 bases. V was trimmed by 6 bases and J by 3 bases, leaving 17 bases between them. The germline V gene encodes CDR1 WSHSY and CDR2 SAAADI. The CDR3 runs 15 residues. This CDR3 is CASRTTGAGEETQYF. CDR3 nucleotide sequence: TGCGCCAGCAGAACGACAGGGGCGGGGGAAGAGACCCAGTACTTC.

V gene TRBV6-5 combines with J gene TRBJ2-7; 8 bases map to TRBD2. Germline V lookup: CDR1 MNHEY, CDR2 SVGAGI. The CDR3 totals 12 residues. The CDR3 sequence: CGSGGQGDEQYF. CDR3 nucleotides: TGTGGGTCGGGAGGGCAAGGCGACGAGCAGTACTTC.

The chain couples TRBV11-2 to TRBJ2-1; 11 positions match TRBD2. With V trimmed by 4 bases and J by 9 bases, 8 bases remained unmatched. The CDR3 has 15 amino acids. Looked up from germline, CDR1 is SGHAT and CDR2 is FQNNGV. The CDR3 DNA reads as TGTGCCAGCAGCTCCTATAGCGGGAGGGCCCCTGAGCAGTTCTTC. Its translation is CASSSYSGRAPEQFF.

Comment on this clone: Additional DNA sequences in this sample encode the identical CDR3. The gene calls are TRBV7-8 and TRBJ2-1, with D tentatively TRBD1 (5 bases). V was pared by 5 bases and J by 6 bases, with 11 bases between. The germline CDR1 and CDR2 sequences are SGHVS and FQNEAQ. This CDR3 comprises 13 residues. The chain's CDR3 is CASSLGPINEQFF. The CDR3 DNA reads as TGTGCCAGCAGCCTGGGGCCCATCAATGAGCAGTTCTTC. Based on the CDR3 plus reference TRBV7-8 and TRBJ2-1, the full variable domain is GAGVSQSPRYKVAKRGQDVALRCDPISGHVSLFWYQQALGQGPEFLTYFQNEAQLDKSGLPSDRFFAERPEGSVSTLKIQRTQQEDSAVYLCASSLGPINEQFFGPGTRLTVL.

The rearrangement joins TRBV7-8 to TRBJ2-2, with D perhaps TRBD1 (6 bases). V lost 4 bases and J 5 bases, leaving 11 bases between the germline ends. The CDR3 runs to 14 residues. The V gene's germline CDR1 is SGHVS and CDR2 FQNEAQ. The CDR3 sequence: CASSSVRGTGELFF. The CDR3 DNA is TGTGCCAGCAGCTCCGTGAGGGGGACCGGGGAGCTGTTTTTT.

The V gene is TRBV6-1, the J gene TRBJ2-6, with D possibly called TRBD1 or TRBD2 (5 bases each). There are 18 residues in the CDR3. In germline, CDR1 is MNHNS, CDR2 SASEGT. V lost 0 bases, J lost 0 bases, and 12 bases lay in between. The CDR3 loop is CASSEARGLYSGANVLTF. CDR3 in DNA: TGTGCCAGCAGTGAAGCCCGGGGCTTATACTCTGGGGCCAACGTCCTGACTTTC.

A single count supports this clone. This chain connects TRBV7-3 to TRBJ2-7; 9 nucleotides agree with TRBD1. This CDR3 spans 15 amino acids. Germline-derived CDR1 and CDR2 are SGHTA and FQGTGA. V shed 5 bases and J 1 base; nucleotides not matched to a gene: 6. The CDR3 region has the DNA TGTGCCAGCAGCCCCGGACAGGGGTTTTCCTACGAGCAGTACTTC. Encoded protein: CASSPGQGFSYEQYF.